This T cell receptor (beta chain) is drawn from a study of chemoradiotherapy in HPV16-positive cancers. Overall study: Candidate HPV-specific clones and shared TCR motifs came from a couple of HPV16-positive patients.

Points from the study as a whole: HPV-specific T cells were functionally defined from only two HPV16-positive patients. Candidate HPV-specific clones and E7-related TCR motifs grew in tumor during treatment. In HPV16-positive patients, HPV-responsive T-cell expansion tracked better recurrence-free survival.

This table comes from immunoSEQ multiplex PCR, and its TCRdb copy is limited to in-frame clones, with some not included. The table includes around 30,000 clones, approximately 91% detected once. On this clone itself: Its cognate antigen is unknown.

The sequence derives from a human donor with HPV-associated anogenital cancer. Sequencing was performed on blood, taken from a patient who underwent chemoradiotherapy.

In DNA form, the CDR3 reads TGTGCCAGCAGTTACCCAGGGGGGGACTACGAGCAGTACTTC. Protein: CASSYPGGDYEQYF. The rearrangement links TRBV6-6 to TRBJ2-7; D might be TRBD1 or TRBD2, each matching 7 bases. Trimming cost V 2 bases and J 3 bases, with 11 bases left between them. This CDR3 comprises 14 residues. CDR1 and CDR2 from the germline V gene are MNHNY and SVGAGI (reference sequence).